The next 14 T cell receptor beta chains were all read from a single sample in a study of T-cell memory formation after mild COVID-19. TCRdb processed the 5' RACE reads anew with MiXCR; each CDR3 protein has one entry. The sample has about 350,000 distinct CDR3 sequences, roughly 13% seen once. Sequencing was performed on PBMCs or a T cell subset sorted from them (not recorded which). All receptors come from a man younger than 30 who had mild COVID-19 (a few samples of this study predate the infection). Cell type and time point are not known.

The rearrangement links TRBV6-4 to TRBJ2-1; D might be TRBD2 (6 bases). V dropped 5 bases and J dropped 4 bases, with 24 bases sitting between them. Looked up from germline, CDR1 is MRHNA and CDR2 is SNTAGT. The CDR3 loop spans 18 amino acids. The CDR3 protein is CASSYTGTLGRAYNEQFF. In DNA, the CDR3 is TGTGCCAGCAGTTATACTGGGACTCTAGGTCGAGCATACAATGAGCAGTTCTTC.

This clonotype was counted once. The chain carries TRBV19 and TRBJ2-7; D not resolved. Trimming removed 7 bases at V and 4 bases at J, with 8 bases between. Germline V CDR1 and CDR2: LNHDA, SQIVND (reference sequence). The CDR3 is 11 amino acids. This CDR3 is CASTDGYEQYF. For the CDR3, the DNA is TGTGCCAGTACGGACGGATACGAGCAGTACTTC. Full variable domain (rest looked up from reference TRBV19 and TRBJ2-7): DGGITQSPKYLFRKEGQNVTLSCEQNLNHDAMYWYRQDPGQGLRLIYYSQIVNDFQKGDIAEGYSVSREKKESFPLTVTSAQKNPTAFYLCASTDGYEQYFGPGTRLTVT.

Only a few counts were recorded for this clonotype. CDR3 residues: CASNLQGARTEAFF. CDR3 nucleotide sequence: TGTGCCAGCAATCTGCAAGGGGCACGGACTGAAGCTTTCTTT. This chain uses TRBV7-2 with TRBJ1-1; possibly TRBD1 for D (5 bases). The CDR3 totals 14 residues. CDR1 is SGHTA and CDR2 is FQGNSA in the germline V gene. Trimming took 7 bases from V and 5 from J, leaving 17 bases between them.

This clonotype was recorded many times. This chain uses TRBV29-1 with TRBJ2-5; the match to TRBD1 covers 7 bases. The CDR3 contains 14 residues. The V segment lost 3 bases and the J segment 4 bases; nucleotides outside the gene matches: 8. Germline CDR1 and CDR2: SQVTM and ANQGSEA. CDR3: CSVEGPAGGETQYF. CDR3 sequence (DNA): TGCAGCGTTGAGGGTCCTGCAGGGGGAGAGACCCAGTACTTC.

The chain couples TRBV19 to TRBJ2-6; no definite D call. Germline V gene sequence: CDR1 LNHDA, CDR2 SQIVND (reference sequence). V gave up 0 bases and J gave up 1 base, with 13 bases separating them. The CDR3 spans 18 residues. The DNA of the CDR3 is TGTGCCAGTAGTATAGATCTCTATGAGGTTTCTGGGGCCAACGTCCTGACTTTC. Translating it yields CASSIDLYEVSGANVLTF.

V and J are TRBV19 and TRBJ1-2; the D is unclear. The V end lost 3 bases, the J end lost 6 bases, and 5 bases lay between the germline ends. The CDR3 totals 11 residues. From germline, CDR1 is LNHDA and CDR2 SQIVND (reference sequence). In nucleotides, the CDR3 is TGTGCCAGTAGTATCGGGAATGGCTACACCTTC. Translated, it gives CASSIGNGYTF.

The rearrangement uses TRBV4-1 and TRBJ1-6; D call uncertain. This CDR3 region has 16 residues. V shed 5 bases and J shed 10 bases, with 21 bases lying between them. Germline loops: CDR1 MGHRA, CDR2 YSYEKL. The CDR3 DNA follows: TGCGCCAGCAGCTCACGCACGGTGGTCGATAGCTCACCCCTCCACTTT. Its protein is CASSSRTVVDSSPLHF.

The chain carries TRBV27 and TRBJ2-2; possible D gene TRBD2, 6 bases. The V gene lost 8 bases and the J gene lost 1 base, with 11 bases spanning the gap. From germline, CDR1 is MNHEY and CDR2 SMNVEV (reference sequence). CDR3 length: 14 amino acids. The DNA for the CDR3 is TGTGCCAGCGGCGGGATAATGAACACCGGGGAGCTGTTTTTT. Translated: CASGGIMNTGELFF.

V usage is TRBV4-1 and J usage is TRBJ1-4, with D unresolved. The CDR3 totals 16 residues. The germline CDR1 and CDR2 sequences are MGHRA and YSYEKL. Trimming removed 5 bases from V and 2 bases from J, with 15 bases in between. The CDR3 DNA is TGCGCCAGCAGCGTCGGACCGCTTGGGACTAATGAAAAACTGTTTTTT. Translating gives CASSVGPLGTNEKLFF.

This clonotype was detected a few times. The V call is TRBV20-1, the J call TRBJ1-1, with D tentatively TRBD1 (6 bases). The germline V gene encodes CDR1 DFQATT and CDR2 SNEGSKA (reference sequence). Trimming cost V 3 bases and J 0 bases, with 14 bases left between them. CDR3 size: 15 residues. CDR3 sequence (DNA): TGCAGTGCTAGCAACCCACAGGGACTGAACACTGAAGCTTTCTTT. It specifies CSASNPQGLNTEAFF.

This sequence joins TRBV20-1 and TRBJ2-5, with a weak D call TRBD2 (7 bases). V was cut by 6 bases and J by 4 bases, with 18 bases left in between. Per germline, CDR1 DFQATT and CDR2 SNEGSKA (reference sequence). The CDR3 is 14 residues long. The CDR3 region is CSAPQRGGRETQYF. The CDR3 region has the DNA TGCAGTGCCCCTCAGAGGGGGGGGAGAGAGACCCAGTACTTC.

In this sample, this clonotype turned up a few times. The chain carries TRBV18 and TRBJ2-7, with D perhaps TRBD1 or TRBD2 (6 bases each). V dropped 2 bases and J dropped 6 bases, with 11 bases sitting between them. Germline CDR1 is KGHSH and CDR2 is LQKENI. The CDR3 has 13 amino acids. This chain's CDR3 is CASSPREGGEQYV. CDR3 in DNA: TGTGCCAGCTCACCAAGAGAGGGGGGCGAGCAGTACGTC.

This sequence joins TRBV7-2 and TRBJ2-1; D is uncertain. Trimming took 1 base from V and 6 from J, leaving 7 bases between them. Germline CDR1 reads SGHTA; CDR2 reads FQGNSA. The CDR3 runs to 13 residues. CDR3 region: CASSLVRANEQFF. The CDR3 DNA follows: TGTGCCAGCAGCTTAGTTCGGGCCAATGAGCAGTTCTTC.

This clonotype was detected only a few times. V usage is TRBV20-1 and J usage is TRBJ2-3, with D maybe TRBD1 (8 bases). The germline V gene encodes CDR1 DFQATT and CDR2 SNEGSKA (reference sequence). CDR3 length: 13 amino acids. The V end was cut by 3 bases, the J end by 6 bases, with 13 bases between. CDR3 protein: CSARVQGGDTQYF. In DNA form, the CDR3 reads TGCAGTGCTAGGGTACAGGGGGGGGATACGCAGTATTTT.